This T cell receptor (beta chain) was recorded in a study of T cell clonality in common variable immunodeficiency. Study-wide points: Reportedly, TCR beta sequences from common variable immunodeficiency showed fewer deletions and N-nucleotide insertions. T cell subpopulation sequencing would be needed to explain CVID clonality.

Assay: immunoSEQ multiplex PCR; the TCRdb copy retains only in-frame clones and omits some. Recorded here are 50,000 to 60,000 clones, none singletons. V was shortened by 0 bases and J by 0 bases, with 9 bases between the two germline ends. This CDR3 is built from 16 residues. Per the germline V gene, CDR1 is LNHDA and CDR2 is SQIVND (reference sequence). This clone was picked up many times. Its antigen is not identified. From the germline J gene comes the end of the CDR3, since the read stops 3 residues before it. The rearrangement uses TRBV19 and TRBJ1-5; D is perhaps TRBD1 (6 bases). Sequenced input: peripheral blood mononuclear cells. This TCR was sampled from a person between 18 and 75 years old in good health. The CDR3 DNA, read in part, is TGTGCCAGTAGTATAGACAGGGGTTATAGCAATCAGCCC. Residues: CASSIDRGYSNQP. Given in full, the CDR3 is CASSIDRGYSNQPQHF.